This T cell receptor beta chain derives from a study of blood T cells in healthy people across ages. About the research overall: About one barcoded beta molecule per two T cells came from capture by template switching.

On this clonotype itself: The antigen remains unidentified.

Broader study findings: Naive and antigen-experienced cells could not be conclusively compared, given unsorted PBMCs.

A J-beta primer mix and a sample-barcoded 5' primer were used in a second PCR of roughly 7 to 12 cycles. TCRdb called the 5' RACE reads again in MiXCR, with one record for every CDR3 protein. The table has about 580,000 distinct CDR3 sequences, around half seen once. Trimming cost V 0 bases and J 4 bases; bases outside gene matches: 15. The length of the CDR3 is 20 residues. The sequence was obtained from a man of 80 years or more in good health. Material for sequencing was blood. The gene calls are TRBV23-1 and TRBJ2-1, with 10 positions matching TRBD2. TRBV23-1 is noted as an ORF with a role that remains uncertain. This CDR3 reads CASSQSCGLRAGGPYNEQFF. CDR3 coding DNA: TGCGCCAGCAGTCAATCGTGTGGACTCCGAGCGGGAGGGCCTTACAATGAGCAGTTCTTC.